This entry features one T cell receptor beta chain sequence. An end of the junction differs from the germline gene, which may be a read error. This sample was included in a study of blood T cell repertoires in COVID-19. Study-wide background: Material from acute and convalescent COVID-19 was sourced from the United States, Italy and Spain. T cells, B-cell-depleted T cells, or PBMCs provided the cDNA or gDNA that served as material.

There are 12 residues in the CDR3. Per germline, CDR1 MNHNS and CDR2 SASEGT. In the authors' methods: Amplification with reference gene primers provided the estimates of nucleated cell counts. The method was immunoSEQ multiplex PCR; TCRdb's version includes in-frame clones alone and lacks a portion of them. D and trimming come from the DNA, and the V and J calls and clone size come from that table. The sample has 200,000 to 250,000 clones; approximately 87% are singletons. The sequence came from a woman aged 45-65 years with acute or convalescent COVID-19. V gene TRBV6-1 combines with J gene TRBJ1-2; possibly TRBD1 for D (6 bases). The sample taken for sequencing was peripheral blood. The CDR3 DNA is TGTGCCAGCAGTGAGCCCGTGCGGACAGAGATCTTC. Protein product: CASSEPVRTEIF.